The 31 T cell receptor beta chains reported below all come from one sample, sequenced in a study of vaccination effects on CD4 cells after COVID-19. Sequenced by immunoSEQ multiplex PCR; TCRdb stores in-frame clones only, minus some. The sample includes 73,000 or so clones, 60% to 85% seen only once; the top ten take more than 9%. ViraFEST assay sequencing came after antigen-specific CD4+ T cells were expanded with viral peptide pools. With around ten days of culture completed, CD4+ T cells were isolated. Having tested negative for nucleocapsid antibodies, the vaccine recipients showed no prior SARS-CoV-2 infection. No antigens are known for them. The starting material was CD4+ T cells from PBMCs cultured with SARS-CoV-2 spike peptides, obtained before COVID-19 vaccination. These receptors came from a human donor who received a COVID-19 vaccine.

V usage is TRBV2 and J usage is TRBJ1-2; perhaps TRBD1 as D (5 bases). CDR1 is SNHLY and CDR2 is FYNNEI in the germline V gene. The length of the CDR3 is 13 residues. Trimming pared 7 bases from V and 6 bases from J, leaving 15 bases between. The CDR3 DNA is TGTGCCAGCAAGCAGGGACTTAGGGATGGCTACACCTTC. Its protein is CASKQGLRDGYTF.

The chain has TRBV5-8 and TRBJ1-6; no clear D gene. CDR3 length equals 15 residues. V was clipped by 4 bases and J by 6 bases, with 14 bases between them. The germline gives CDR1 SGHTS, CDR2 YDEGEE. The CDR3: CASSRGRVINSPLHF. The CDR3 nucleotides are TGTGCCAGCAGCCGCGGACGGGTTATTAATTCACCCCTCCACTTT.

A single count supports this clone. This chain links TRBV5-1 with TRBJ2-5; D is unresolved. Trimming shortened V by 1 base and J by 1 base, and 5 bases separated the two germline ends. The CDR3 consists of 13 residues. The germline V gene encodes CDR1 SGHRS and CDR2 YFSETQ. The CDR3 loop reads CASSLNPQETQYF. Here the CDR3 DNA reads TGCGCCAGCAGCTTGAACCCCCAAGAGACCCAGTACTTC.

This chain links TRBV6-1 with TRBJ1-5; D is unresolved. The CDR3 runs 16 residues. Trimming stripped 1 base from V and 0 bases from J, with 10 bases between. Germline CDR1 reads MNHNS; CDR2 reads SASEGT. In DNA form, the CDR3 reads TGTGCCAGCAGTGAAGGGATGGGGTATAGCAATCAGCCCCAGCATTTT. It encodes CASSEGMGYSNQPQHF.

This chain connects TRBV19 to TRBJ2-1, with TRBD1 matching over 10 bases. Germline V lookup: CDR1 LNHDA, CDR2 SQIVND (reference sequence). The V segment lost 10 bases and the J segment 9 bases; nucleotides outside the gene matches: 12. The CDR3 totals 14 residues. This chain's CDR3 is CANPRDRGVGEQFF. As DNA, the CDR3 is TGTGCCAACCCCCGGGACAGGGGTGTCGGTGAGCAGTTCTTC.

The chain employs TRBV6-6 and TRBJ1-4, with a weak D call TRBD1 (5 bases). Trimming removed 8 bases at V and 6 bases at J, with 10 bases between. The V gene's germline CDR1 is MNHNY and CDR2 SVGAGI (reference sequence). CDR3 length: 12 amino acids. The CDR3 sequence: CASGGVYEKLFF. The CDR3 DNA is TGTGCCAGCGGAGGGGTTTATGAAAAACTGTTTTTT.

The CDR3 loop reads CASSLETGTGGGYTF. Here the CDR3 DNA reads TGCGCCAGCAGCTTGGAGACAGGGACAGGCGGGGGCTACACCTTC. The V and J genes are TRBV5-1 and TRBJ1-2; 8 nucleotides align to TRBD1. V was pared by 0 bases and J by 8 bases, with 9 bases of the junction left unmatched. The CDR3 is 15 amino acids. The V gene's germline CDR1 is SGHRS and CDR2 YFSETQ. Looking up the rest from reference TRBV5-1 and TRBJ1-2 gives the full variable domain: KAGVTQTPRYLIKTRGQQVTLSCSPISGHRSVSWYQQTPGQGLQFLFEYFSETQRNKGNFPGRFSGRQFSNSRSEMNVSTLELGDSALYLCASSLETGTGGGYTFGSGTRLTVV.

This clone has a handful of counts. V and J are TRBV5-1 and TRBJ2-2; tentative D call: TRBD1 (6 bases). Trimming shortened V by 4 bases and J by 4 bases, and 17 bases separated the two germline ends. CDR1 is SGHRS, CDR2 YFSETQ, per germline. This CDR3 is built from 16 residues. The chain's CDR3 is CASSPLLQGSTGELFF. The CDR3 coding sequence is TGCGCCAGCAGCCCTCTCTTACAGGGTTCCACCGGGGAGCTGTTTTTT.

This clone was counted only a few times. This sequence joins TRBV2 and TRBJ1-1; D uncertain. In germline, CDR1 is SNHLY, CDR2 FYNNEI. Trimming cost V 7 bases and J 0 bases, with 6 bases left between them. CDR3 length equals 12 residues. The CDR3 reads CASTRLNTEAFF. CDR3 bases: TGTGCCAGCACTAGGCTGAACACTGAAGCTTTCTTT.

V gene TRBV24-1 combines with J gene TRBJ2-5; no reliable D call. Germline-derived CDR1 and CDR2 are KGHDR and SFDVKD. V lost 4 bases to trimming and J lost 4 bases, with 9 bases between them. The CDR3 loop spans 13 amino acids. CDR3 sequence reads: CATSDPVIETQYF. The CDR3 nucleotides read TGTGCCACCAGTGACCCGGTAATAGAGACCCAGTACTTC.

A single count supports this clone. V gene TRBV18 combines with J gene TRBJ2-1; D perhaps matches TRBD1 (6 bases). The CDR3 is 16 amino acids. V shed 3 bases and J shed 5 bases, with 17 bases lying between them. The V gene's germline CDR1 is KGHSH and CDR2 LQKENI. CDR3 protein: CASSPIQGVLDNEQFF. As DNA, the CDR3 is TGTGCCAGCTCACCCATACAGGGAGTGTTGGACAATGAGCAGTTCTTC.

This clone was observed a handful of times. The V call is TRBV30, the J call TRBJ2-7, with D perhaps matching TRBD1 (6 bases). The CDR3 covers 12 residues. The V and J ends lost 2 bases and 4 bases respectively, with 9 bases between them. From germline, CDR1 is GTSNPN and CDR2 SVGIG (reference sequence). CDR3 sequence: CAWSLTGYEQYV. The CDR3 bases are TGTGCCTGGAGTTTAACAGGGTACGAGCAGTACGTC.

This clone came up once. The rearrangement joins TRBV6-2 or TRBV6-3 to TRBJ2-1, with D perhaps matching TRBD1 (6 bases). Germline loops: CDR1 MNHEY, CDR2 SVGEGT. Trimming removed 2 bases at V and 8 bases at J, with 16 bases between. The CDR3 consists of 15 residues. Here the CDR3 reads CASSYRGTKGDEQFF. The CDR3 DNA reads TGTGCCAGCAGTTACCGGGGTACCAAGGGGGATGAGCAGTTCTTC.

DNA of the CDR3: TGTGCCAGCAGTGCCGATGTAGGGGAGCAGTACGTC. Amino acid sequence: CASSADVGEQYV. This chain uses TRBV2 with TRBJ2-7; D is undetermined. CDR1 is SNHLY and CDR2 is FYNNEI in the germline V gene. The CDR3 is made up of 12 amino acids. Trimming stripped 4 bases from V and 7 bases from J, with 11 bases between.

The chain combines TRBV18 with TRBJ1-2; D is unresolved. Trimming cost V 1 base and J 3 bases, with 12 bases left between them. The CDR3 runs 15 residues. The germline gives CDR1 KGHSH, CDR2 LQKENI. The CDR3 bases are TGTGCCAGCTCACCACTGGAGGGATCGGACTATGGCTACACCTTC. It specifies CASSPLEGSDYGYTF.

The V and J genes are TRBV19 and TRBJ2-1; 10 bases are shared with TRBD2. Germline CDR1 LNHDA, CDR2 SQIVND (reference sequence). Unmatched junction bases numbered 0, after V lost 5 bases and J lost 2 bases. The CDR3 totals 14 residues. CDR3 DNA sequence: TGTGCCAGTAGTGGACTAGCGGCCTACAATGAGCAGTTCTTC. It encodes CASSGLAAYNEQFF. The full variable domain, its missing parts supplied by reference TRBV19 and TRBJ2-1, is DGGITQSPKYLFRKEGQNVTLSCEQNLNHDAMYWYRQDPGQGLRLIYYSQIVNDFQKGDIAEGYSVSREKKESFPLTVTSAQKNPTAFYLCASSGLAAYNEQFFGPGTRLTVL.

This clone came up a few times. This chain uses TRBV12-3 or TRBV12-4 with TRBJ1-4, with 7 bases lining up with TRBD1. The CDR3 has 12 residues. Trimming cost V 6 bases and J 7 bases; bases outside gene matches: 2. CDR3 sequence (DNA): TGTGCCAGCAGGACAGGGTTTGAAAAACTGTTTTTT. Amino acid sequence: CASRTGFEKLFF.

The rearrangement joins TRBV18 to TRBJ1-2; D ambiguous. Germline V gene data show CDR1 as KGHSH and CDR2 as LQKENI. The CDR3 covers 14 residues. V lost 1 base and J lost 2, with 8 bases in between. CDR3: CASSPQETNYGYTF. The CDR3 bases are TGTGCCAGCTCACCACAGGAGACGAACTATGGCTACACCTTC.

This clone was counted only a few times. The gene calls are TRBV19 and TRBJ1-2; no clear D gene. V was trimmed by 3 bases and J by 5 bases, leaving 16 bases between them. Germline V gene data show CDR1 as LNHDA and CDR2 as SQIVND (reference sequence). The CDR3 is 15 residues long. The CDR3 protein is CASSIQPPTYYGYTF. In nucleotides, the CDR3 is TGTGCCAGTAGTATCCAGCCCCCGACCTATTATGGCTACACCTTC.

This clone was counted a single time. The genes are TRBV6-5 and TRBJ1-5, with a weak D call TRBD1 (5 bases). The CDR3 runs to 15 residues. Trimming removed 0 bases from V and 3 bases from J, with 9 bases in between. Germline assignment: CDR1 MNHEY and CDR2 SVGAGI. The CDR3 DNA reads as TGTGCCAGCAGTTACTCAAAGGGGATCAATCAGCCCCAGCATTTT. Translation: CASSYSKGINQPQHF.

This clone was detected only a few times. This sequence joins TRBV11-2 and TRBJ2-7, with 7 bases lining up with TRBD1. The CDR3 extends over 14 amino acids. Germline V gene sequence: CDR1 SGHAT, CDR2 FQNNGV. The junction had 3 bases not matched to a gene; V was cut back by 1 base and J by 3 bases. The CDR3 here is CASSLATGYYEQYV. CDR3 DNA: TGTGCCAGCAGCTTAGCGACAGGGTACTACGAGCAGTACGTC.

The chain carries TRBV4-1 and TRBJ1-3, with TRBD1 as a possible D gene (6 bases). V was shortened by 2 bases and J by 0 bases, with 20 bases between the two germline ends. Germline V gives CDR1 MGHRA, CDR2 YSYEKL. The CDR3 length is 19 residues. The CDR3 DNA sequence: TGCGCCAGCAGCCAACCAACTGGACAGTTAAAAAACTCTGGAAACACCATATATTTT. Amino acid sequence: CASSQPTGQLKNSGNTIYF.

In its sample, this clone was seen once. The J gene is TRBJ2-7, the V gene TRBV7-2, with TRBD1 as a possible D gene (6 bases). V lost 3 bases and J 2 bases, leaving 8 bases between the germline ends. CDR3 size: 13 residues. CDR1 is SGHTA, CDR2 FQGNSA, per germline. DNA of the CDR3: TGTGCCAGCAGCTTCAGGGGTCCCTACGAGCAGTACGTC. Protein sequence: CASSFRGPYEQYV.

This rearrangement joins TRBV5-1 to TRBJ2-2, with no clear D. The ends were cut back, 1 base at V and 3 bases at J, with 10 bases in the middle. The V gene's germline CDR1 is SGHRS and CDR2 YFSETQ. The CDR3 is 15 residues long. CDR3 DNA sequence: TGCGCCAGCAGCTTGACAACCTCGGACACCGGGGAGCTGTTTTTT. Translating it yields CASSLTTSDTGELFF.

The chain couples TRBV5-1 to TRBJ2-3, with D possibly matching TRBD1 (6 bases). Germline V gives CDR1 SGHRS, CDR2 YFSETQ. CDR3 length equals 14 residues. The V end was cut by 3 bases, the J end by 4 bases, with 12 bases between. The CDR3, as DNA: TGCGCCAGCAGCTCAGGGACAAATCCAGATACGCAGTATTTT. The encoded protein is CASSSGTNPDTQYF.

CDR3 DNA sequence: TGTGCCAGCAGCTTAGTCAGGAAAGGTGAGCAGTTCTTC. Translation gives CASSLVRKGEQFF. This chain joins TRBV7-2 and TRBJ2-1; D gene ambiguous. There are 13 residues in the CDR3. Germline assignment: CDR1 SGHTA and CDR2 FQGNSA. V was clipped by 1 base and J by 9 bases, with 10 bases between them.

The CDR3 DNA is TGTGCCAGCTCACCCTTCACAGGGTACCAAGAGACCCAGTACTTC. Its translation is CASSPFTGYQETQYF. This chain joins TRBV18 and TRBJ2-5; maybe TRBD1 (6 bases). V was pared by 3 bases and J by 0 bases, with 11 bases between. Germline CDR1 KGHSH, CDR2 LQKENI. The CDR3 has 15 residues.

This clone appeared a few times. This sequence joins TRBV24-1 and TRBJ2-2, with D possibly being TRBD2 (6 bases). V shed 5 bases and J shed 0 bases, with 9 bases lying between them. CDR1 and CDR2 from the germline V gene are KGHDR and SFDVKD. CDR3 length equals 15 residues. The CDR3 coding sequence is TGTGCCACCAGTGGGGGACTTGCGAACACCGGGGAGCTGTTTTTT. Translating gives CATSGGLANTGELFF.

The chain uses TRBV12-3 or TRBV12-4 and TRBJ2-1; unclear D gene. The CDR3 runs 12 residues. V lost 2 bases and J lost 12, with 11 bases in between. The chain's CDR3 is CASSLSRVRQFF. The CDR3 DNA reads TGTGCCAGCAGTTTAAGTCGGGTAAGGCAGTTCTTC.

Only a few counts were recorded for this clone. The V gene is TRBV9, the J gene TRBJ2-1, with a tentative D call TRBD1 (5 bases). This CDR3 region has 15 residues. V was shortened by 0 bases and J by 8 bases, with 15 bases between the two germline ends. Per the germline V gene, CDR1 is SGDLS and CDR2 is YYNGEE. The chain's CDR3 is CASSVAAGSWDEQFF. As DNA, the CDR3 is TGTGCCAGCAGCGTAGCGGCAGGGTCTTGGGATGAGCAGTTCTTC.

This chain uses TRBV4-3 with TRBJ1-6; D call uncertain. Trimming took off 3 bases at V and 11 bases at J, with 14 bases between the two ends. Germline V CDR1 and CDR2: LGHNA, YSLEER. CDR3 length: 14 residues. As DNA, the CDR3 is TGCGCCAGCAGCCAGGACGCCGGGCTGGCACCCCTCCACTTT. Translation gives CASSQDAGLAPLHF.